Sequencing of this TCR beta chain was carried out in a study of long-term antiretroviral therapy in people with HIV. Regarding the study as a whole: All time points showed a repertoire dominated by clones expanded before ART. Diversity remained lower than transplant donor controls, even though it increased after ART. Information pertaining to ART adherence, viral resistance or therapeutic modifications was not obtained.

Researchers report immunoSEQ v3.0 was run at survey level. The protocol was immunoSEQ multiplex PCR, while the TCRdb copy is restricted to in-frame clones and leaves out a portion. Here the sample spans some 25,000 clones, around 88% being singletons. A word on this clone: Its specificity is not known.

This receptor was obtained from a man in his thirties or forties with HIV. Sequences were derived from unsorted PBMCs, sampled around 4.6 years after starting antiretroviral therapy.

In DNA, the CDR3 is TGTGCCAGCAGCTTAATTCCTACCGATACGCAGTATTTT. Translated: CASSLIPTDTQYF. This chain uses TRBV7-3 with TRBJ2-3; no definite D call. The CDR3 extends over 13 amino acids. The germline V and J ends were trimmed by 1 base and 6 bases, with 8 bases remaining between them. CDR1 SGHTA and CDR2 FQGTGA come from the germline V gene.